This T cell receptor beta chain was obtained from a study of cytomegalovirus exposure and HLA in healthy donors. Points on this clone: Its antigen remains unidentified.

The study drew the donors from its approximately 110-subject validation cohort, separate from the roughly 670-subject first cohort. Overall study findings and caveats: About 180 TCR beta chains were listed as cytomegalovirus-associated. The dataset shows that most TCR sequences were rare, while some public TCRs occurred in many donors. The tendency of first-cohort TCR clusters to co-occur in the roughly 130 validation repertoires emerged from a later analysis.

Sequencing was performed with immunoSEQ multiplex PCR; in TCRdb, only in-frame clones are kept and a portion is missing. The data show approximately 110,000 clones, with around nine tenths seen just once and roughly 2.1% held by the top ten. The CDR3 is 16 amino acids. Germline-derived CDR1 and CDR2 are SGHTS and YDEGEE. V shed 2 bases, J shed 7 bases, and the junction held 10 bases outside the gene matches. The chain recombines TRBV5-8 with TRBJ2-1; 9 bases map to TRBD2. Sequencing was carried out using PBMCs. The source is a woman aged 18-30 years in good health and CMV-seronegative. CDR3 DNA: TGTGCCAGCAGCTTATCTATCCTAGCGGGAAGGAATGAGCAGTTCTTC. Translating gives CASSLSILAGRNEQFF.